This entry lists 21 T cell receptor beta chains sequenced from one sample in a study of blood T cell repertoires in COVID-19. Profiled with immunoSEQ multiplex PCR; TCRdb holds only in-frame clones, not every one. The sample holds approximately 280,000 clones; about 88% are singletons and the top ten take more than 1.1%. The sequenced sample was peripheral blood. These receptors were taken from a human donor with COVID-19, enrolled during active disease. The donor label of this sample is uncertain.

The V call is TRBV9, the J call TRBJ2-7; D is uncertain. Trimming removed 0 bases from V and 2 bases from J, with 9 bases in between. This CDR3 contains 14 residues. Germline V CDR1 and CDR2: SGDLS, YYNGEE. CDR3 loop: CASSVAVVPYEQYF. The CDR3 DNA is TGTGCCAGCAGCGTAGCTGTAGTCCCCTACGAGCAGTACTTC.

This chain uses TRBV5-8 with TRBJ2-1; weak D call: TRBD2 (6 bases). V was clipped by 5 bases and J by 11 bases, with 20 bases between them. The germline CDR1 and CDR2 sequences are SGHTS and YDEGEE. This CDR3 is 14 amino acids long. CDR3 in amino acids: CASRVRLASGKQFF. The CDR3 nucleotides are TGTGCCAGCAGGGTGCGGCTAGCGAGCGGTAAGCAGTTCTTC.

This chain links TRBV7-2 with TRBJ1-5; 8 bases line up with TRBD1. Unmatched junction bases numbered 6, after V lost 2 bases and J lost 6 bases. Per the germline V gene, CDR1 is SGHTA and CDR2 is FQGNSA. The CDR3 loop spans 15 amino acids. CDR3 in DNA: TGTGCCAGCAGCTTAAGTGTAACAGGGGGTCAGCCCCAGCATTTT. Translated, it gives CASSLSVTGGQPQHF. Full variable domain (outside the CDR3, taken from reference TRBV7-2 and TRBJ1-5): GAGVSQSPSNKVTEKGKDVELRCDPISGHTALYWYRQSLGQGLEFLIYFQGNSAPDKSGLPSDRFSAERTGGSVSTLTIQRTQQEDSAVYLCASSLSVTGGQPQHFGDGTRLSIL.

The table lists this clone with a few counts. The chain combines TRBV5-1 with TRBJ2-1; 7 bases line up with TRBD1. The trim removed 9 bases at V and 0 bases at J, leaving 9 bases unmatched. The CDR3 has 15 residues. Germline CDR1 reads SGHRS; CDR2 reads YFSETQ. DNA for the CDR3: TGCGCCACCCGGGACAGCCCTAGCTCCTACAATGAGCAGTTCTTC. Its protein product is CATRDSPSSYNEQFF. Complete variable domain (other parts from reference TRBV5-1 and TRBJ2-1): KAGVTQTPRYLIKTRGQQVTLSCSPISGHRSVSWYQQTPGQGLQFLFEYFSETQRNKGNFPGRFSGRQFSNSRSEMNVSTLELGDSALYLCATRDSPSSYNEQFFGPGTRLTVL.

The chain is built from TRBV15 and TRBJ2-1, with D possibly TRBD1 on 5 matching bases. CDR1 and CDR2 (germline): LNHNV, YYDKDF (reference sequence). The CDR3 has 13 residues. The V end was cut by 2 bases, the J end by 5 bases, with 7 bases between. DNA for the CDR3: TGTGCCACCAGCAGACAGGGAAACAATGAGCAGTTCTTC. Translating it yields CATSRQGNNEQFF.

This clone has a handful of counts. The chain joins TRBV5-5 to TRBJ1-1; D possibly corresponds to TRBD1 (5 bases). CDR1 is SGHKS, CDR2 YYEKEE, per germline (reference sequence). CDR3 length: 15 residues. V lost 5 bases to trimming and J lost 5 bases, with 19 bases between them. CDR3 residues: CASSSGGAEETEAFF. In nucleotides, the CDR3 is TGTGCCAGCAGTTCAGGCGGGGCTGAGGAAACTGAAGCTTTCTTT.

This chain connects TRBV28 to TRBJ2-2; D is unclear. Trimming removed 9 bases from V and 0 bases from J, with 11 bases in between. CDR3 length equals 14 residues. Germline V lookup: CDR1 MDHEN, CDR2 SYDVKM. CDR3: CASRRRPNTGELFF. CDR3 bases: TGTGCCAGTAGGAGACGGCCGAACACCGGGGAGCTGTTTTTT.

This rearrangement joins TRBV7-2 to TRBJ1-5; D is possibly TRBD1 (5 bases). V lost 3 bases and J 7 bases, leaving 13 bases between the germline ends. CDR3 length: 14 amino acids. Looked up from germline, CDR1 is SGHTA and CDR2 is FQGNSA. For the CDR3, the DNA is TGTGCCAGCAGCTTGGGCAGGGCACCCCAGCCCCAGCATTTT. Its protein is CASSLGRAPQPQHF.

The chain links TRBV7-9 to TRBJ1-1; 8 positions match TRBD1. The CDR3 consists of 15 residues. CDR1 and CDR2 (germline): SEHNR, FQNEAQ (reference sequence). J was trimmed by 5 bases and V by 6 bases; bases with no gene match: 11. The CDR3 coding sequence is TGTGCCAGCAGAGACCGGGACAGGAGGGGAACTGAAGCTTTCTTT. It yields the protein CASRDRDRRGTEAFF. The full variable domain, its missing parts supplied by reference TRBV7-9 and TRBJ1-1, is DTGVSQNPRHKITKRGQNVTFRCDPISEHNRLYWYRQTLGQGPEFLTYFQNEAQLEKSRLLSDRFSAERPKGSFSTLEIQRTEQGDSAMYLCASRDRDRRGTEAFFGQGTRLTVV.

The chain links TRBV4-3 to TRBJ1-6; D not resolved. Trimming pared 1 base from V and 14 bases from J, leaving 18 bases between. Germline V CDR1 and CDR2: LGHNA, YSLEER. The CDR3 has 15 amino acids. This CDR3 reads CASSQGPGYASTLHF. The CDR3 DNA reads TGCGCCAGCAGCCAAGGACCAGGCTACGCCTCGACCCTCCACTTT.

This clone was observed once. The chain joins TRBV29-1 to TRBJ2-2, with TRBD2 as a possible D gene (6 bases). Per the germline V gene, CDR1 is SQVTM and CDR2 is ANQGSEA. V dropped 7 bases and J dropped 2 bases, with 14 bases sitting between them. The CDR3 loop spans 14 amino acids. The CDR3 nucleotides read TGCAGCGCAAAAATCGCGGGAAACACCGGGGAGCTGTTTTTT. Residues: CSAKIAGNTGELFF.

The CDR3 is CASTVSGRDNEQFF. Here the CDR3 DNA reads TGCGCCAGCACCGTCAGCGGGAGGGACAATGAGCAGTTCTTC. The gene calls are TRBV5-1 and TRBJ2-1; 10 nucleotides line up with TRBD2. The CDR3 spans 14 residues. After removal of 6 bases from V and 5 bases from J, the junction contained 5 bases not matched to a gene. Germline CDR1 reads SGHRS; CDR2 reads YFSETQ. Using reference TRBV5-1 and TRBJ2-1 for the parts outside the CDR3, the full variable domain is KAGVTQTPRYLIKTRGQQVTLSCSPISGHRSVSWYQQTPGQGLQFLFEYFSETQRNKGNFPGRFSGRQFSNSRSEMNVSTLELGDSALYLCASTVSGRDNEQFFGPGTRLTVL.

This chain uses TRBV30 with TRBJ1-4; D not certain. V was cut by 1 base and J by 8 bases, with 14 bases left in between. Germline V gene sequence: CDR1 GTSNPN, CDR2 SVGIG (reference sequence). The CDR3 extends over 14 amino acids. The CDR3 here is CAWSASGSREKLFF. The CDR3 DNA reads TGTGCCTGGAGTGCCTCAGGCAGTCGGGAAAAACTGTTTTTT.

The rearrangement uses TRBV6-1 and TRBJ2-3, with 8 bases fitting TRBD2. The CDR3 contains 16 residues. Germline CDR1 MNHNS, CDR2 SASEGT. V dropped 2 bases and J dropped 5; count of bases not matched to a gene: 9. CDR3 sequence reads: CASSELREGRRDTQYF. In DNA, the CDR3 is TGTGCCAGCAGTGAATTACGGGAGGGCCGTAGAGATACGCAGTATTTT.

J is TRBJ1-2 and V is TRBV10-1; unclear D gene. This CDR3 contains 13 residues. CDR1 WNHNN and CDR2 SYGVQD come from the germline V gene (reference sequence). With 0 bases removed from V and 4 bases from J, the gap between germline ends came to 6 bases. The CDR3 nucleotides read TGCGCCAGCAGTGAGTCGTCGGGCTATGGCTACACCTTC. As protein: CASSESSGYGYTF.

Comment on this clone: This sample includes further DNA sequences coding for the same CDR3. The chain uses TRBV7-3 and TRBJ2-7, with TRBD1 matching over 9 bases. V trimming: 4 bases; J trimming: 1 base; junction bases outside the gene matches: 2. In germline, CDR1 is SGHTA, CDR2 FQGTGA. CDR3 length: 14 amino acids. CDR3: CASSSGTGSYEQYF. The CDR3 region has the DNA TGTGCCAGCAGCTCCGGGACAGGGTCCTACGAGCAGTACTTC. The whole variable domain, filled in from reference TRBV7-3 and TRBJ2-7, reads GAGVSQTPSNKVTEKGKYVELRCDPISGHTALYWYRQSLGQGPEFLIYFQGTGAADDSGLPNDRFFAVRPEGSVSTLKIQRTERGDSAVYLCASSSGTGSYEQYFGPGTRLTVT.

A remark on this clone: Other DNA sequences in the sample encode the same CDR3. The CDR3 sequence: CASSSVSYEQYF. The CDR3 nucleotides are TGTGCCAGCAGTTCGGTGTCCTACGAGCAGTACTTC. This chain links TRBV28 with TRBJ2-7, with D unclear. Trimming removed 4 bases at V and 1 base at J, with 5 bases between. Looked up from germline, CDR1 is MDHEN and CDR2 is SYDVKM. CDR3 size: 12 residues.

The gene calls are TRBV5-1 and TRBJ2-1; 8 positions match TRBD2. The CDR3 is 16 residues long. Germline V gene lookup returns CDR1 SGHRS and CDR2 YFSETQ. V was clipped by 4 bases and J by 7 bases; unmatched bases: 13. The DNA for the CDR3 is TGCGCCAGCAGCCCTTATTCTTGGACTAGCAAGAATGAGCAGTTCTTC. It encodes CASSPYSWTSKNEQFF.

This chain links TRBV9 with TRBJ1-3; 10 bases agree with TRBD1. Germline V gives CDR1 SGDLS, CDR2 YYNGEE. The CDR3 length is 17 residues. J lost 2 bases, V lost 1 base, and 6 bases had no gene match. Here the CDR3 reads CASSVRGQGIAGNTIYF. In DNA form, the CDR3 reads TGTGCCAGCAGCGTAAGGGGACAGGGGATCGCTGGAAACACCATATATTTT.

V usage is TRBV9 and J usage is TRBJ2-1; D might be TRBD2 (5 bases). CDR3 length equals 14 residues. Trimming took 4 bases from V and 3 from J, leaving 11 bases between them. Germline V gives CDR1 SGDLS, CDR2 YYNGEE. The CDR3 loop reads CASSTLGDYNEQFF. The CDR3 DNA is TGTGCCAGCAGCACCTTGGGAGACTACAATGAGCAGTTCTTC.

The chain recombines TRBV9 with TRBJ1-6; D might be TRBD1 (5 bases). The length of the CDR3 is 15 residues. Trimming cost V 4 bases and J 6 bases, with 14 bases left between them. Germline V gene lookup returns CDR1 SGDLS and CDR2 YYNGEE. The CDR3 region is CASSHPAGLNSPLHF. In DNA, the CDR3 is TGTGCCAGCAGCCATCCCGCGGGACTTAATTCACCCCTCCACTTT.